The 16 T cell receptor beta chains below come from one sample, sequenced in a study of CD8 T cells in ankylosing spondylitis (TCRdb year 2017). Libraries were made using 5' RACE. The instrument given in TCRdb is Illumina HiSeq 2500. In-frame beta chains were kept once TCRdb had trimmed the public reads at Q25 with fastp and called clones with MiXCR. Rows merge per CDR3 protein into single entries with the most common DNA and genes. The sample table holds 250,000 or so distinct CDR3 sequences, of which more than 20% were seen once. In total, the top ten clones hold more than 0.6% of the sample. Sequencing was performed on blood, either unsorted or a sorted T cell fraction (not recorded which). These receptors originate from a male donor with ankylosing spondylitis or in good health (not recorded which).

The sample holds many counts of this clonotype. The chain is built from TRBV6-1 and TRBJ2-1; 12 nucleotides align to TRBD2. With 6 bases clipped from V and 4 bases from J, the junction kept 4 bases outside the gene matches. The CDR3 covers 15 residues. Germline V gene lookup returns CDR1 MNHNS and CDR2 SASEGT. As DNA, the CDR3 is TGTGCCAGCAGCGGACTAGCGGGGAGATACAATGAGCAGTTCTTC. It codes for CASSGLAGRYNEQFF.

The chain recombines TRBV27 with TRBJ2-1; possibly TRBD2 for D (6 bases). Germline CDR1 is MNHEY and CDR2 is SMNVEV (reference sequence). The V end was cut by 2 bases, the J end by 9 bases, with 8 bases between. The CDR3 sequence is 12 residues long. The CDR3 here is CASSLMRGEQFF. The CDR3 DNA follows: TGTGCCAGCAGTTTAATGCGGGGTGAGCAGTTCTTC.

This clonotype was counted many times. This chain links TRBV29-1 with TRBJ2-2; no clear D gene. The ends were cut back, 6 bases at V and 1 base at J, with 6 bases in the middle. The CDR3 is made up of 12 amino acids. Looked up from germline, CDR1 is SQVTM and CDR2 is ANQGSEA. The CDR3 is CSVDLNTGELFF. In DNA form, the CDR3 reads TGCAGCGTAGACCTGAACACCGGGGAGCTGTTTTTT.

V and J are TRBV29-1 and TRBJ1-4; 10 bases align to TRBD1. V trimming: 7 bases; J trimming: 8 bases; junction bases outside the gene matches: 7. The germline V gene encodes CDR1 SQVTM and CDR2 ANQGSEA. This CDR3 comprises 13 residues. The CDR3 coding sequence is TGCAGCGCAGTCCGGGACAGGGGAGAAAAACTGTTTTTT. Its translation is CSAVRDRGEKLFF.

The J gene is TRBJ2-3, the V gene TRBV7-2; the D is unclear. Germline V gene sequence: CDR1 SGHTA, CDR2 FQGNSA. Trimming cost V 1 base and J 7 bases, with 9 bases left between them. This CDR3 has 13 residues. The CDR3, as DNA: TGTGCCAGCAGCTTAGAGGTTGGATATACGCAGTATTTT. This translates into CASSLEVGYTQYF.

This clonotype has a count of ten or more. The V call is TRBV6-2 or TRBV6-3, the J call TRBJ2-2, with D uncertain. Germline loops: CDR1 MNHEY, CDR2 SVGEGT. Trimming shortened V by 6 bases and J by 1 base, and 9 bases separated the two germline ends. CDR3 length: 14 residues. As DNA, the CDR3 is TGTGCCAGCAGAACGGACCAGAACACCGGGGAGCTGTTTTTT. It encodes CASRTDQNTGELFF.

This clonotype was seen more than once but under ten times. The V and J genes are TRBV15 and TRBJ2-5, with 7 bases fitting TRBD1. Germline V lookup: CDR1 LNHNV, CDR2 YYDKDF (reference sequence). V was pared by 0 bases and J by 5 bases, with 3 bases of the junction left unmatched. CDR3 length equals 14 residues. CDR3 in DNA: TGTGCCACCAGCAGAGAAGGGGGCGCGGAGACCCAGTACTTC. Amino acids: CATSREGGAETQYF.

This sequence joins TRBV6-1 and TRBJ1-2; TRBD1 might be the D (5 bases). Trimming pared 6 bases from V and 0 bases from J, leaving 11 bases between. Germline values: CDR1 MNHNS, CDR2 SASEGT. CDR3 length equals 14 residues. The CDR3 reads CASRRGGTNYGYTF. As DNA, the CDR3 is TGTGCCAGCAGGAGGGGCGGGACTAACTATGGCTACACCTTC.

This chain links TRBV11-2 with TRBJ2-5; D unclear. CDR3 length: 12 amino acids. In germline, CDR1 is SGHAT, CDR2 FQNNGV. V was clipped by 4 bases and J by 3 bases, with 6 bases between them. CDR3 nucleotide sequence: TGTGCCAGCAGCTCCGAGAAAGAGACCCAGTACTTC. This encodes CASSSEKETQYF.

This clonotype showed up many times. V is TRBV29-1 and J is TRBJ2-5; no reliable D call. Germline V gene data show CDR1 as SQVTM and CDR2 as ANQGSEA. Trimming pared 4 bases from V and 0 bases from J, leaving 9 bases between. The CDR3 runs 13 residues. CDR3 sequence (DNA): TGCAGCGTTGTTACCCCTTACCAAGAGACCCAGTACTTC. Protein sequence: CSVVTPYQETQYF.

This clonotype appeared a few times. V usage is TRBV20-1 and J usage is TRBJ1-4, with 7 nucleotides matching TRBD1. Trimming at V came to 7 bases and at J to 0 bases, leaving 8 bases not matched to a gene. Germline V gives CDR1 DFQATT, CDR2 SNEGSKA (reference sequence). The CDR3 length is 15 residues. Here the CDR3 DNA reads TGCAGTGGGAGGGGGCAGGCAGCAACTAATGAAAAACTGTTTTTT. Translated: CSGRGQAATNEKLFF.

This clonotype was seen at least ten times. The chain uses TRBV3-1 and TRBJ2-1, with D possibly matching TRBD2 (5 bases). This CDR3 spans 12 amino acids. Trimming stripped 4 bases from V and 10 bases from J, with 11 bases between. CDR1 is LGHDT, CDR2 YNNKEL, per germline (reference sequence). The CDR3 spells CASSRLAREQFF. The CDR3 nucleotides are TGTGCCAGCAGCCGTTTAGCGAGGGAGCAGTTCTTC.

This clonotype was seen a handful of times. CDR3 coding DNA: TGTGCCAGCAGCCCCGGCTCTAGCGGGGGGGCCAATGAGCAGTTCTTC. This gives the protein CASSPGSSGGANEQFF. The chain combines TRBV7-9 with TRBJ2-1; 12 bases are shared with TRBD2. Germline V lookup: CDR1 SEHNR, CDR2 FQNEAQ (reference sequence). CDR3 size: 16 residues. V dropped 5 bases and J dropped 6; count of bases not matched to a gene: 8.

The V and J genes are TRBV20-1 and TRBJ2-3; tentative D call: TRBD2 (5 bases). The germline CDR1 and CDR2 sequences are DFQATT and SNEGSKA (reference sequence). The CDR3 covers 11 residues. The V gene lost 7 bases and the J gene lost 0 bases, with 5 bases spanning the gap. The CDR3 loop is CSGTSTDTQYF. The CDR3 nucleotides are TGCAGTGGGACTAGCACAGATACGCAGTATTTT.

With respect to this clonotype: Germline and junction disagree at one end, which may indicate a read error. V and J are TRBV12-5 and TRBJ2-7, with TRBD1 matching 7 bases. Per germline, CDR1 LGHNT and CDR2 FRNRAP. The CDR3 contains 12 residues. The CDR3 region is CASGLVGGHSHF. In DNA form, the CDR3 reads TGTGCTAGTGGTTTGGTAGGGGGCCACTCGCACTTC.

This clonotype was recorded at least ten times. The chain recombines TRBV12-3 or TRBV12-4 with TRBJ1-1; D gene unclear. The CDR3 spans 13 residues. The V end lost 1 base, the J end lost 4 bases, and 7 bases lay between the germline ends. The CDR3 sequence is CASSLEVSTEAFF. The CDR3 DNA follows: TGTGCCAGCAGTTTAGAGGTGAGCACTGAAGCTTTCTTT.